Reported below is one TCR beta chain. Its antigen is not known. Germline and junction disagree at one end, which may indicate a read error. Expressed TCRB transcripts were sequenced, since all the RNA that had been isolated was reverse transcribed. Data came from immunoSEQ multiplex PCR; TCRdb stores just in-frame clones and leaves some out. Of about 160,000 clones in the sample, around 8% are singletons; the top ten hold around 0.94%. This sample is part of a study of beta chain features in type 1 diabetes. Study-level findings and limits: Shorter TCRB CDR3s, moderately but significantly so, were found in Type 1 diabetes patients in all four CD4+ subsets.

The CDR3 covers 15 residues. In germline, CDR1 is SGHTA, CDR2 FQGNSA. The sample comprised central memory CD4+ T cells from blood. The clonotype comes from a woman in her thirties or forties with type 1 diabetes. This chain links TRBV7-2 with TRBJ1-1, with TRBD1 matching 8 bases. The CDR3 region is CASSQLRGLSTEAFF. DNA for the CDR3: TGCGCCAGCAGCCAACTCAGGGGGCTGAGCACTGAAGCTTTCTTT.